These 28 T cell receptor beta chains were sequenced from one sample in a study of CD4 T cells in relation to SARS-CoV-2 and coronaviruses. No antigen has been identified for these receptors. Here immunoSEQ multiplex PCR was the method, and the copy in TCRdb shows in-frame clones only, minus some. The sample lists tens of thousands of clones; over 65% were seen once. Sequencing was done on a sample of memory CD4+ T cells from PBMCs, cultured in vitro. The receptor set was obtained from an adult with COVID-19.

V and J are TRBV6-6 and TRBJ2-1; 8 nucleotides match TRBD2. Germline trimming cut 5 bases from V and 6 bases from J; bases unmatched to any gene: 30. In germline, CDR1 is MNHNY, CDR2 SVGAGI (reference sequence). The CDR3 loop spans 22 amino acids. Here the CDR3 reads CASSLGAGVLASGRVKLNEQFF. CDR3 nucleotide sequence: TGTGCCAGCAGTCTAGGGGCAGGGGTATTGGCTAGCGGGCGGGTAAAACTCAATGAGCAGTTCTTC.

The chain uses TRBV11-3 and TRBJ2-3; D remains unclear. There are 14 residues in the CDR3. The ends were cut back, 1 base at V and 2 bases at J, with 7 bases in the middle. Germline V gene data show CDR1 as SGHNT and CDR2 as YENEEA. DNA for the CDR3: TGTGCCAGCAGCTTAGGTATGGACACAGATACGCAGTATTTT. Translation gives CASSLGMDTDTQYF.

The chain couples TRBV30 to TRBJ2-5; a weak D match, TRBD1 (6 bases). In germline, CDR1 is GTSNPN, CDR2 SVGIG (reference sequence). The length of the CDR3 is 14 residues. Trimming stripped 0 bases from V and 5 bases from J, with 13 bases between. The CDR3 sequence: CAWSVQGARETQYF. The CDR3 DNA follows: TGTGCCTGGAGTGTACAGGGCGCGAGGGAGACCCAGTACTTC.

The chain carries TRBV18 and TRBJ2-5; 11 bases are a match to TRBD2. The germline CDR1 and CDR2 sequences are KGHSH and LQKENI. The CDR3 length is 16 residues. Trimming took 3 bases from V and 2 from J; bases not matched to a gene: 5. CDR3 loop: CASSPRLAGGQETQYF. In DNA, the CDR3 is TGTGCCAGCTCACCGAGGTTAGCGGGAGGGCAAGAGACCCAGTACTTC.

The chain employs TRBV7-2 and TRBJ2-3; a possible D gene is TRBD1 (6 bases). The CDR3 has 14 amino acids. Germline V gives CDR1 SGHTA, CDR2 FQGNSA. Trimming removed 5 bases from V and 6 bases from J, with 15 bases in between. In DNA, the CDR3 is TGTGCCAGCAGCCAACAACAGGGTATGGATACGCAGTATTTT. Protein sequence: CASSQQQGMDTQYF.

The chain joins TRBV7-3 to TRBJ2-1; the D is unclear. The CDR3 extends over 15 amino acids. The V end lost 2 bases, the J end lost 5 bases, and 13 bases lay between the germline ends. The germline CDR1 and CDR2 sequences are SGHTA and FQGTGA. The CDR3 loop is CASSLADHPNNEQFF. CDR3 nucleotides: TGTGCCAGCAGCTTAGCAGACCATCCTAACAATGAGCAGTTCTTC.

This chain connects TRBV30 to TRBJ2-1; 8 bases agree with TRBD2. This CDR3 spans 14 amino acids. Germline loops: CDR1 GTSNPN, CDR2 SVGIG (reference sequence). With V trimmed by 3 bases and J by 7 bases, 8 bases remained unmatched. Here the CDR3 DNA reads TGTGCCTGGAGAGCAGCGGGAGCTCGGAATGAGCAGTTCTTC. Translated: CAWRAAGARNEQFF. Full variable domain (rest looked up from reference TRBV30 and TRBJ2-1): SQTIHQWPATLVQPVGSPLSLECTVEGTSNPNLYWYRQAAGRGLQLLFYSVGIGQISSEVPQNLSASRPQDRQFILSSKKLLLSDSGFYLCAWRAAGARNEQFFGPGTRLTVL.

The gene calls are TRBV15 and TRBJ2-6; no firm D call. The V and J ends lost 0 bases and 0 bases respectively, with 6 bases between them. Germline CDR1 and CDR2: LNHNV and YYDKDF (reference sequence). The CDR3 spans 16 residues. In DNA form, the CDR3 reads TGTGCCACCAGCAGAGATCGGAGCTCTGGGGCCAACGTCCTGACTTTC. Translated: CATSRDRSSGANVLTF.

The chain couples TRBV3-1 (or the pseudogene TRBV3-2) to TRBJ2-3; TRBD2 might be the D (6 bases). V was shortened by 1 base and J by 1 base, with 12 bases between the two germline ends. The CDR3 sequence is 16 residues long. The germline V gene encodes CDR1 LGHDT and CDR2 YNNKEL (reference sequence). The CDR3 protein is CASSQAWASGTDTQYF. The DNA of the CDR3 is TGTGCCAGCAGCCAAGCCTGGGCTAGCGGCACAGATACGCAGTATTTT.

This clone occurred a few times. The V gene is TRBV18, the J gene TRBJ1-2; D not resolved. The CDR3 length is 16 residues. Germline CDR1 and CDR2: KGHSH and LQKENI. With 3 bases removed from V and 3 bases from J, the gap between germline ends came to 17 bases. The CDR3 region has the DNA TGTGCCAGCTCACCCCGTGGGATTAATACGGACTATGGCTACACCTTC. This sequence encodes CASSPRGINTDYGYTF.

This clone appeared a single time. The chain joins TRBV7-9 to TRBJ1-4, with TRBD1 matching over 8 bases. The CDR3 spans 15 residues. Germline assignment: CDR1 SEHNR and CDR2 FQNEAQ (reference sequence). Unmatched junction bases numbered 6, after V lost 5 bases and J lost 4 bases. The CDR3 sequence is CASSPRGQSNEKLFF. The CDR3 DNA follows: TGTGCCAGCAGCCCCAGGGGGCAGAGTAATGAAAAACTGTTTTTT.

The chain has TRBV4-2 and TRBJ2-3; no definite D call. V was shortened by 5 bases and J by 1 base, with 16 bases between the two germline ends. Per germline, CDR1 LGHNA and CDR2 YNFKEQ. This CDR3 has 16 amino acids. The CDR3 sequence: CASSSFLGRGTDTQYF. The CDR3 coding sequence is TGTGCCAGCAGCAGTTTTTTGGGTAGGGGCACAGATACGCAGTATTTT.

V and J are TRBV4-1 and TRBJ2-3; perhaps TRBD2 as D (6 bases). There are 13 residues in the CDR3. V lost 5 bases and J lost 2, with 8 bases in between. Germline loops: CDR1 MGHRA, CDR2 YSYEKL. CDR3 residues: CASSGGNTDTQYF. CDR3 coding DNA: TGCGCCAGCAGCGGAGGGAACACAGATACGCAGTATTTT.

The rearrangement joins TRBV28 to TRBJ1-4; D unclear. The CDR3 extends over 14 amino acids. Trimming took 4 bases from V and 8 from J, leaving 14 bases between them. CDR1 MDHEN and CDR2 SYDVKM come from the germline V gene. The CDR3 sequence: CASSSPDRTEKLFF. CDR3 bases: TGTGCCAGCAGTTCCCCGGACCGTACCGAAAAACTGTTTTTT.

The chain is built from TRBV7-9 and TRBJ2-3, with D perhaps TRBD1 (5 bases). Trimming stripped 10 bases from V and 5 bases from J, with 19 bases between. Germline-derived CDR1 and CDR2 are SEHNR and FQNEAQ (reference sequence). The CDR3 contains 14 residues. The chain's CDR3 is CATARLGARDTQYF. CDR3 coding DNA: TGTGCCACCGCTCGATTAGGGGCGCGAGATACGCAGTATTTT.

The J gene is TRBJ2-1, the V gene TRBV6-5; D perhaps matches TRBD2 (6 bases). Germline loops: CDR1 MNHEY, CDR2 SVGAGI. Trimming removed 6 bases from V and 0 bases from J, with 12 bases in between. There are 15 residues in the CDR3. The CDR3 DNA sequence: TGTGCCAGCAGAGATGCCGGGAGCTCCTACAATGAGCAGTTCTTC. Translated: CASRDAGSSYNEQFF.

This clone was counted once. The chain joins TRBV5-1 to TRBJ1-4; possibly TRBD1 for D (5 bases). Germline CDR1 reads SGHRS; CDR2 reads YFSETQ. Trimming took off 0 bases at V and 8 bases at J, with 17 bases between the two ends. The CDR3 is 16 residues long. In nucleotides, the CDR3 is TGCGCCAGCAGCTTGGTTGGGGCAGGGACGTTGGAAAAACTGTTTTTT. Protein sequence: CASSLVGAGTLEKLFF.

DNA for the CDR3: TGTGCCAGCAGCGAGCAGGCGATTGGAAACACCATATATTTT. Protein product: CASSEQAIGNTIYF. The J gene is TRBJ1-3, the V gene TRBV7-8; no clear D. Germline V lookup: CDR1 SGHVS, CDR2 FQNEAQ. V gave up 5 bases and J gave up 3 bases, with 11 bases separating them. The CDR3 runs 14 residues.

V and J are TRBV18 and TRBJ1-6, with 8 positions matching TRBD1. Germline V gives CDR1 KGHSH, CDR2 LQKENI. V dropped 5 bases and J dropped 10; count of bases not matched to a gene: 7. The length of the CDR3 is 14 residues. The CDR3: CASSDSGGRSPLHF. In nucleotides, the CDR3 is TGTGCCAGCTCAGATTCAGGGGGCCGCTCACCCCTCCACTTT. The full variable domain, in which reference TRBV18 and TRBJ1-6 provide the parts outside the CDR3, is NAGVMQNPRHLVRRRGQEARLRCSPMKGHSHVYWYRQLPEEGLKFMVYLQKENIIDESGMPKERFSAEFPKEGPSILRIQQVVRGDSAAYFCASSDSGGRSPLHFGNGTRLTVT.

The CDR3, as DNA: TGTGCCAGCAGCCAAACTAGCGGGAGGGCCAATGAGCAGTTCTTC. It encodes CASSQTSGRANEQFF. The rearrangement joins TRBV3-1 (or the pseudogene TRBV3-2) to TRBJ2-1, with 13 positions matching TRBD2. The CDR3 contains 15 residues. In germline, CDR1 is LGHDT, CDR2 YNNKEL (reference sequence). With 2 bases clipped from V and 6 bases from J, the junction kept 1 base outside the gene matches.

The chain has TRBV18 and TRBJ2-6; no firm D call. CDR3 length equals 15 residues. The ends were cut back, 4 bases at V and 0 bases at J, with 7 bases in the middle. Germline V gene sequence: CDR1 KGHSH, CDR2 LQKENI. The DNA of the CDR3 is TGTGCCAGCTCACTACAGAACTCTGGGGCCAACGTCCTGACTTTC. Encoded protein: CASSLQNSGANVLTF.

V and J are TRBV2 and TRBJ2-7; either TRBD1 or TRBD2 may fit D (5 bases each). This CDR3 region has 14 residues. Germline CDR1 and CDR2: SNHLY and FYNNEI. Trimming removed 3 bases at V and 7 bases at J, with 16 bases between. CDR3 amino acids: CASSDSGLLREQYF. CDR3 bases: TGTGCCAGCAGTGATTCGGGGCTACTAAGGGAGCAGTACTTC.

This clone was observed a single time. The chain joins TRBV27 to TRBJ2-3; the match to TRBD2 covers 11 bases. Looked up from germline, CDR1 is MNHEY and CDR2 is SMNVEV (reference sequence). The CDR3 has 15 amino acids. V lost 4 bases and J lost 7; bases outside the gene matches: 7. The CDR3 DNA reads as TGTGCCAGCAGTTCCCCCACTAGCGGGAGACATACGCAGTATTTT. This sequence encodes CASSSPTSGRHTQYF.

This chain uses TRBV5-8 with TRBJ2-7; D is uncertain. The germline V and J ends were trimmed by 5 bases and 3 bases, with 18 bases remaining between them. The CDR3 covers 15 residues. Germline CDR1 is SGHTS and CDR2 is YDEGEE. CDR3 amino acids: CASRSSQISLYEQYF. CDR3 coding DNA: TGTGCCAGCAGATCAAGTCAAATATCCCTCTACGAGCAGTACTTC.

The CDR3 reads CASRDTGEQYF. DNA of the CDR3: TGTGCCAGCAGGGATACAGGCGAGCAGTACTTC. The J gene is TRBJ2-7, the V gene TRBV28; D might be TRBD1 (5 bases). Between the trimmed V and J ends, which lost 6 bases and 6 bases, there was a span of 9 bases. Germline values: CDR1 MDHEN, CDR2 SYDVKM. The CDR3 sequence is 11 residues long.

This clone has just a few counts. CDR3 in DNA: TGTGCCACCAGCAGAGATTACAGGGCCTATGGCTACACCTTC. Its translation is CATSRDYRAYGYTF. This chain links TRBV15 with TRBJ1-2, with D possibly being TRBD1 (6 bases). The V end lost 0 bases, the J end lost 4 bases, and 9 bases lay between the germline ends. Germline V gene lookup returns CDR1 LNHNV and CDR2 YYDKDF (reference sequence). CDR3 length equals 14 residues. The full variable domain, rest sourced from reference TRBV15 and TRBJ1-2, is DAMVIQNPRYQVTQFGKPVTLSCSQTLNHNVMYWYQQKSSQAPKLLFHYYDKDFNNEADTPDNFQSRRPNTSFCFLDIRSPGLGDTAMYLCATSRDYRAYGYTFGSGTRLTVV.

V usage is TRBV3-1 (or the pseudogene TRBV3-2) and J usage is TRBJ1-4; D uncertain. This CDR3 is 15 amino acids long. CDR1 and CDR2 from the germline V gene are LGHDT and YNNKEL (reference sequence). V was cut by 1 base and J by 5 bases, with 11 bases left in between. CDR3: CASSQGGIGNEKLFF. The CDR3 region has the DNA TGTGCCAGCAGCCAAGGGGGAATTGGGAATGAAAAACTGTTTTTT.

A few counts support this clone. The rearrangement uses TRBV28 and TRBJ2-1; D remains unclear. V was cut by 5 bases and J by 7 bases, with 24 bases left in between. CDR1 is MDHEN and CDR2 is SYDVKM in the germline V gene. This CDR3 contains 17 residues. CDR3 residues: CASSQNDSPVLWNEQFF. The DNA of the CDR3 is TGTGCCAGCAGTCAAAACGACTCCCCTGTTCTCTGGAATGAGCAGTTCTTC.